This TCR beta chain comes out of a study of vaccination and CD4 T cells after COVID-19. Germline assignment: CDR1 WNHNN and CDR2 SYGVQD (reference sequence). Trimming shortened V by 6 bases and J by 5 bases, and 22 bases separated the two germline ends. CDR3 length: 16 residues. Specified time point: late sampling 161 to 241 days after vaccination in a few convalescent patients. MiXCR, applied by TCRdb to the PCR reads, yields one record per CDR3 protein. The data contain some 40,000 distinct CDR3 sequences, more than 30% of them singletons. This clonotype was detected only a few times. This receptor was identified in a human donor who had recovered from COVID-19. The chain uses TRBV10-1 and TRBJ2-5, with D perhaps given as TRBD1 or TRBD2 (5 bases each). The material was CD4+ T cells from blood, obtained about 7 months after SARS-CoV-2 vaccination. The CDR3 protein is CASSVFRDEKSETQYF. The CDR3 DNA follows: TGCGCCAGCAGCGTTTTTAGGGACGAGAAGAGTGAGACCCAGTACTTC.